Presented here are 27 T cell receptor beta chains from one specimen sequenced in a study of control samples from healthy donors and cancer patients. Libraries were prepared by immunoSEQ multiplex PCR; TCRdb keeps only in-frame clonotypes and omits some of them. The table records under 150,000 clones, roughly 86% of them present only once. The sample consisted of blood. Every receptor here comes from a man aged 55 to 70 in good health.

This clone was detected only a few times. As DNA, the CDR3 is TGCGCCAGCAGTGAGAATAACAGGAACACTGAAGCTTTCTTT. As protein: CASSENNRNTEAFF. This chain joins TRBV10-1 and TRBJ1-1; D call uncertain. This CDR3 region has 14 residues. Germline V gene data show CDR1 as WNHNN and CDR2 as SYGVQD (reference sequence). V lost 2 bases to trimming and J lost 1 base, with 8 bases between them.

In nucleotides, the CDR3 is TGCGCCAGCAGCTTGGTCGCAGGGGCTGGGAATTCACCCCTCCACTTT. Amino acids: CASSLVAGAGNSPLHF. The chain carries TRBV5-1 and TRBJ1-6; D is possibly TRBD1 (6 bases). The germline CDR1 and CDR2 sequences are SGHRS and YFSETQ. Trimming took off 0 bases at V and 7 bases at J, with 14 bases between the two ends. The CDR3 is 16 amino acids.

CDR3 coding DNA: TGTGCCAGCTCATGGGGACAGGGGGAGGTCACTGAAGCTTTCTTT. Its protein product is CASSWGQGEVTEAFF. The chain combines TRBV18 with TRBJ1-1; TRBD1 agrees at 11 bases. V was pared by 5 bases and J by 4 bases, with 6 bases of the junction left unmatched. This CDR3 region has 15 residues. Germline V lookup: CDR1 KGHSH, CDR2 LQKENI.

The chain uses TRBV11-2 and TRBJ2-7; D is perhaps TRBD1 (5 bases). The CDR3 is made up of 15 amino acids. The ends were cut back, 1 base at V and 0 bases at J, with 10 bases in the middle. The V gene's germline CDR1 is SGHAT and CDR2 FQNNGV. The CDR3: CASSLAGSSSYEQYF. In DNA form, the CDR3 reads TGTGCCAGCAGCTTAGCAGGGTCGAGCTCCTACGAGCAGTACTTC.

V is TRBV24-1 and J is TRBJ2-4; 7 bases align to TRBD1. Germline trimming cut 11 bases from V and 4 bases from J; bases unmatched to any gene: 7. The CDR3 has 13 residues. Germline V CDR1 and CDR2: KGHDR, SFDVKD. The CDR3 nucleotides are TGTGCCATCTATGGCAGGGGGAAAAACATTCAGTACTTC. Its translation is CAIYGRGKNIQYF.

This rearrangement joins TRBV24-1 to TRBJ2-7; the D gene is possibly TRBD1 (6 bases). CDR3 size: 13 residues. Germline-derived CDR1 and CDR2 are KGHDR and SFDVKD. The V end was cut by 3 bases, the J end by 5 bases, with 10 bases between. This CDR3 reads CATSDTGSHEQYF. In DNA, the CDR3 is TGTGCCACCAGTGATACAGGGTCCCACGAGCAGTACTTC.

The chain combines TRBV19 with TRBJ2-3; D is possibly TRBD2 (6 bases). The CDR3 is made up of 16 amino acids. Trimming removed 7 bases at V and 7 bases at J, with 24 bases between. CDR1 and CDR2 from the germline V gene are LNHDA and SQIVND (reference sequence). The CDR3 coding sequence is TGTGCCAGTACTGGTAGCGGAGGATTTAGATCGAATACGCAGTATTTT. Translation: CASTGSGGFRSNTQYF.

The chain carries TRBV5-1 and TRBJ1-1; TRBD1 might be the D (6 bases). Germline V lookup: CDR1 SGHRS, CDR2 YFSETQ. The V end was cut by 5 bases, the J end by 4 bases, with 24 bases between. The CDR3 contains 17 residues. CDR3 protein: CASSENRELNVGTEAFF. The CDR3 region has the DNA TGCGCCAGCAGTGAGAACAGGGAGCTTAACGTGGGCACTGAAGCTTTCTTT.

The chain links TRBV10-3 to TRBJ2-2; 11 nucleotides match TRBD1. The CDR3 is 15 amino acids. J lost 4 bases, V lost 2 bases, and 0 bases had no gene match. Germline CDR1 is ENHRY and CDR2 is SYGVKD. CDR3 bases: TGTGCCATCAGTGAGGGGACAGGGGGCACCGGGGAGCTGTTTTTT. Translating gives CAISEGTGGTGELFF.

The chain employs TRBV6-5 and TRBJ2-3; D assignment may be TRBD1 or TRBD2 (5 bases each). Trimming pared 8 bases from V and 3 bases from J, leaving 12 bases between. Germline V CDR1 and CDR2: MNHEY, SVGAGI. CDR3 size: 13 residues. This chain's CDR3 is CASGDAQTDTQYF. The DNA of the CDR3 is TGTGCCAGCGGGGACGCACAGACAGATACGCAGTATTTT.

This clone was seen only once. The genes are TRBV14 and TRBJ2-2, with 7 positions matching TRBD1. Trimming took 6 bases from V and 5 from J; bases not matched to a gene: 3. CDR1 SGHDN and CDR2 FVKESK come from the germline V gene. This CDR3 contains 13 residues. This CDR3 is CASRQQGTGELFF. The CDR3 DNA follows: TGTGCCAGCAGACAACAGGGGACCGGGGAGCTGTTTTTT. Full variable domain (rest looked up from reference TRBV14 and TRBJ2-2): EAGVTQFPSHSVIEKGQTVTLRCDPISGHDNLYWYRRVMGKEIKFLLHFVKESKQDESGMPNNRFLAERTGGTYSTLKVQPAELEDSGVYFCASRQQGTGELFFGEGSRLTVL.

The chain joins TRBV3-1 (or the pseudogene TRBV3-2) to TRBJ1-3, with TRBD1 matching over 9 bases. The ends lost 3 bases at V and 4 bases at J; junction bases unmatched: 7. Germline V gene data show CDR1 as LGHDT and CDR2 as YNNKEL (reference sequence). The length of the CDR3 is 16 residues. The chain's CDR3 is CASSHGDRASGNTIYF. The CDR3 DNA reads TGTGCCAGCAGCCACGGGGACAGGGCGTCCGGAAACACCATATATTTT.

This clone is a singleton in its sample. The chain employs TRBV5-1 and TRBJ2-2, with D uncertain. Germline V gene sequence: CDR1 SGHRS, CDR2 YFSETQ. V lost 2 bases to trimming and J lost 0 bases, with 11 bases between them. This CDR3 comprises 16 residues. CDR3 nucleotide sequence: TGCGCCAGCAGCTTTCGGGCTCCATCGAACACCGGGGAGCTGTTTTTT. This gives the protein CASSFRAPSNTGELFF.

This clone was seen a single time. The V and J genes are TRBV28 and TRBJ1-3; the D gene is possibly TRBD1 (6 bases). CDR3 size: 14 residues. Trimming left V 7 bases short and J 2 bases short, with 12 bases between. The germline V gene encodes CDR1 MDHEN and CDR2 SYDVKM. The CDR3 loop reads CASINYRAGNTIYF. The CDR3 DNA is TGTGCCAGCATAAATTACAGGGCTGGAAACACCATATATTTT. Supplemented by reference TRBV28 and TRBJ1-3, the full variable domain reads DVKVTQSSRYLVKRTGEKVFLECVQDMDHENMFWYRQDPGLGLRLIYFSYDVKMKEKGDIPEGYSVSREKKERFSLILESASTNQTSMYLCASINYRAGNTIYFGEGSWLTVV.

This sequence joins TRBV6-4 and TRBJ1-1, with a weak D call TRBD1 (5 bases). V was pared by 6 bases and J by 1 base, with 15 bases between. Germline V gene lookup returns CDR1 MRHNA and CDR2 SNTAGT. This CDR3 contains 15 residues. CDR3 in amino acids: CASRLEGHGNTEAFF. In nucleotides, the CDR3 is TGTGCCAGCAGGCTTGAAGGACACGGGAACACTGAAGCTTTCTTT.

This clone was observed a handful of times. The gene calls are TRBV7-2 and TRBJ1-6; tentative D call: TRBD1 (5 bases). Germline CDR1 and CDR2: SGHTA and FQGNSA. This CDR3 is built from 14 residues. The germline V and J ends were trimmed by 8 bases and 4 bases, with 12 bases remaining between them. Here the CDR3 DNA reads TGTGCCAGCCGGGGAGGGGAGTATAATTCACCCCTCCACTTT. Its translation is CASRGGEYNSPLHF.

In DNA, the CDR3 is TGTGCCAGCTCACCTCAGACAGGATTCGGGCCCCAGCATTTT. Translated, it gives CASSPQTGFGPQHF. V usage is TRBV18 and J usage is TRBJ1-5; D may be TRBD1 (6 bases). The germline CDR1 and CDR2 sequences are KGHSH and LQKENI. This CDR3 is built from 14 residues. Between the trimmed V and J ends, which lost 3 bases and 9 bases, there was a span of 15 bases.

This rearrangement joins TRBV10-3 to TRBJ2-7; 13 bases fit TRBD2. The germline V gene encodes CDR1 ENHRY and CDR2 SYGVKD. Trimming at V came to 4 bases and at J to 3 bases, leaving 12 bases not matched to a gene. The CDR3 extends over 18 amino acids. The CDR3 sequence: CAISVGLTSGGYRYEQYF. The CDR3 region has the DNA TGTGCCATCAGTGTAGGGTTGACTAGCGGGGGGTACCGCTACGAGCAGTACTTC.

This clone appeared a few times. The J gene is TRBJ1-6, the V gene TRBV10-2, with D possibly matching TRBD1 (5 bases). Germline V gene data show CDR1 as WSHSY and CDR2 as SAAADI. V gave up 0 bases and J gave up 7 bases, with 10 bases separating them. The CDR3 totals 15 residues. CDR3 region: CASSESPGTNSPLHF. In DNA form, the CDR3 reads TGCGCCAGCAGTGAGTCGCCAGGGACCAATTCACCCCTCCACTTT.

The chain employs TRBV15 and TRBJ2-1; D might be TRBD2 (5 bases). V lost 9 bases and J lost 0, with 12 bases in between. From germline, CDR1 is LNHNV and CDR2 YYDKDF (reference sequence). The CDR3 runs to 14 residues. The CDR3 loop is CATLLGSSYNEQFF. The DNA for the CDR3 is TGTGCCACTCTGTTGGGGAGCTCCTACAATGAGCAGTTCTTC.

This chain connects TRBV27 to TRBJ1-1; TRBD1 is a possible D gene (5 bases). Trimming removed 3 bases at V and 4 bases at J, with 12 bases between. The CDR3 has 14 residues. In germline, CDR1 is MNHEY, CDR2 SMNVEV (reference sequence). The CDR3 sequence is CASSFGARGTEAFF. For the CDR3, the DNA is TGTGCCAGCAGTTTTGGGGCTCGGGGCACTGAAGCTTTCTTT.

The chain couples TRBV30 to TRBJ1-4; 7 nucleotides line up with TRBD1. The CDR3 extends over 15 amino acids. The germline gives CDR1 GTSNPN, CDR2 SVGIG (reference sequence). V dropped 3 bases and J dropped 5; count of bases not matched to a gene: 9. For the CDR3, the DNA is TGTGCCTGGAGCCCAGTAGGGACAGTAAATGAAAAACTGTTTTTT. It codes for CAWSPVGTVNEKLFF. The variable domain in full, completed from reference TRBV30 and TRBJ1-4, reads SQTIHQWPATLVQPVGSPLSLECTVEGTSNPNLYWYRQAAGRGLQLLFYSVGIGQISSEVPQNLSASRPQDRQFILSSKKLLLSDSGFYLCAWSPVGTVNEKLFFGSGTQLSVL.

This chain links TRBV19 with TRBJ2-7; either TRBD1 or TRBD2 may supply D (5 bases each). CDR3 length equals 15 residues. Per the germline V gene, CDR1 is LNHDA and CDR2 is SQIVND (reference sequence). V was clipped by 7 bases and J by 7 bases, with 23 bases between them. The CDR3 sequence is CASNEDGLGTGEQYF. CDR3 sequence (DNA): TGTGCCAGTAATGAAGATGGCCTTGGGACGGGGGAGCAGTACTTC.

The chain is built from TRBV15 and TRBJ1-1; no reliable D call. V was pared by 0 bases and J by 3 bases, with 11 bases between. Germline values: CDR1 LNHNV, CDR2 YYDKDF (reference sequence). The CDR3 length is 15 residues. The CDR3 DNA sequence: TGTGCCACCAGCAGAGAAGTAGGCAGTCACACTGAAGCTTTCTTT. Translation: CATSREVGSHTEAFF.

The chain joins TRBV7-2 to TRBJ1-2; D is undetermined. The CDR3 runs 14 residues. The germline gives CDR1 SGHTA, CDR2 FQGNSA. V was shortened by 1 base and J by 5 bases, with 11 bases between the two germline ends. The CDR3 DNA is TGTGCCAGCAGCTTAGAGCCAGGCCCATATGGCTACACCTTC. This sequence encodes CASSLEPGPYGYTF.

The rearrangement joins TRBV7-6 to TRBJ1-1; D is undetermined. Germline CDR1 is SGHVS and CDR2 is FNYEAQ. Trimming shortened V by 1 base and J by 0 bases, and 9 bases separated the two germline ends. CDR3 length equals 15 residues. The CDR3 spells CASSLVPTMNTEAFF. The CDR3 DNA is TGTGCCAGCAGCTTAGTACCGACAATGAACACTGAAGCTTTCTTT. The full variable domain, with the rest looked up from reference TRBV7-6 and TRBJ1-1, is GAGVSQSPRYKVTKRGQDVALRCDPISGHVSLYWYRQALGQGPEFLTYFNYEAQQDKSGLPNDRFSAERPEGSISTLTIQRTEQRDSAMYRCASSLVPTMNTEAFFGQGTRLTVV.

The CDR3 region has the DNA TGTGCCAGCAGCCGAGCTACAGGGCGGCCTGAAGCTTTCTTT. Translated, it gives CASSRATGRPEAFF. The chain uses TRBV7-9 and TRBJ1-1; possible D gene TRBD1, 6 bases. V gave up 5 bases and J gave up 6 bases, with 16 bases separating them. This CDR3 spans 14 amino acids. Germline V gene sequence: CDR1 SEHNR, CDR2 FQNEAQ (reference sequence).